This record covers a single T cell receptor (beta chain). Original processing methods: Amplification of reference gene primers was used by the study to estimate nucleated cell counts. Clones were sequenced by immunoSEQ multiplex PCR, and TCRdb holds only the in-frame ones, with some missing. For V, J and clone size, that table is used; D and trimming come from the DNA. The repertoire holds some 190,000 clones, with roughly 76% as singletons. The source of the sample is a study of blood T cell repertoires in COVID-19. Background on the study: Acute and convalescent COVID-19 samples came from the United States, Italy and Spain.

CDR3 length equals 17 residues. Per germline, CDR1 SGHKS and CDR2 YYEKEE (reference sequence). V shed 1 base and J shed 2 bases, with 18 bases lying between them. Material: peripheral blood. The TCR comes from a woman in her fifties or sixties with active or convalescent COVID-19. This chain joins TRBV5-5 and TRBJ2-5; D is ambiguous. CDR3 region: CASSLPGGASVQETQYF. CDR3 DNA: TGTGCCAGCAGCTTGCCCGGTGGTGCGTCTGTGCAAGAGACCCAGTACTTC.